The next 19 T cell receptor beta chains were all read from a single sample in a study of molecular identifiers for immune sequencing clone quantification. MiXCR, run by TCRdb on the PCR reads, gives a single entry per CDR3 protein. The sample carries under 600,000 distinct CDR3 sequences, about 25% recorded once. Sequencing used naive CD8+ T cells from blood, with Jurkat cell RNA spiked in. The sample's subset: FACS-sorted CD8+CD4-CCR7+CD45RA+ naive T cells. The receptors derive from a human donor in good health. Some libraries in this study had Jurkat cell RNA spiked in.

In its sample, this clonotype was seen many times. V and J are TRBV20-1 and TRBJ2-4, with D tentatively TRBD2 (6 bases). The CDR3 contains 15 residues. The V end lost 6 bases, the J end lost 3 bases, and 18 bases lay between the germline ends. In germline, CDR1 is DFQATT, CDR2 SNEGSKA (reference sequence). CDR3 DNA: TGCAGTGCCACCACGCTAGCGCCTGACAAAAACATTCAGTACTTC. The encoded protein is CSATTLAPDKNIQYF.

This clonotype was counted between two and nine times. This rearrangement joins TRBV27 to TRBJ2-3; D gene unclear. Looked up from germline, CDR1 is MNHEY and CDR2 is SMNVEV (reference sequence). CDR3 length: 17 amino acids. V was clipped by 5 bases and J by 0 bases, with 18 bases between them. The CDR3 DNA reads TGTGCCAGCAGTCCGTCTTATCCAGCAGCTAGCACAGATACGCAGTATTTT. Translation: CASSPSYPAASTDTQYF.

The V and J genes are TRBV19 and TRBJ2-1; 8 nucleotides align to TRBD2. CDR1 and CDR2 (germline): LNHDA, SQIVND (reference sequence). The junction had 7 bases not matched to a gene; V was cut back by 6 bases and J by 9 bases. The CDR3 length is 13 residues. CDR3 DNA: TGTGCCAGTAGACTCGCGGGGGGCCTTGAGCAGTTCTTC. Translated, it gives CASRLAGGLEQFF.

The table lists this clonotype with a few counts. CDR3 in DNA: TGTGCCAACACCCTTAGCGGGGGGCCAGACATTCAGTACTTC. This translates into CANTLSGGPDIQYF. The V gene is TRBV12-3 or TRBV12-4, the J gene TRBJ2-4; 10 bases align to TRBD2. This CDR3 has 14 amino acids. The trim removed 10 bases at V and 8 bases at J, leaving 11 bases unmatched.

The chain carries TRBV19 and TRBJ2-7, with D possibly TRBD2 on 8 matching bases. V shed 3 bases and J shed 5 bases, with 17 bases lying between them. This CDR3 contains 15 residues. Germline CDR1 is LNHDA and CDR2 is SQIVND (reference sequence). In DNA, the CDR3 is TGTGCCAGTAGTATCGGGGGGGACAGTTTCAACGAGCAGTACTTC. This translates into CASSIGGDSFNEQYF.

This clonotype was seen ten or more times. The V call is TRBV3-1, the J call TRBJ1-1; no clear D. Germline V gives CDR1 LGHDT, CDR2 YNNKEL (reference sequence). There are 12 residues in the CDR3. V lost 1 base, J lost 6 bases, and 6 bases lay in between. CDR3 loop: CASSQVGAEAFF. CDR3 sequence (DNA): TGTGCCAGCAGCCAAGTGGGCGCTGAAGCTTTCTTT.

This clonotype was detected only a few times. The chain recombines TRBV11-2 with TRBJ2-7; TRBD1 agrees at 8 bases. CDR1 and CDR2 (germline): SGHAT, FQNNGV. The length of the CDR3 is 14 residues. J gave up 6 bases and V 2 bases, and 6 bases lay outside the gene matches. This CDR3 is CASSLRTGLVEQYF. The CDR3 nucleotides read TGTGCCAGCAGCTTACGGACAGGGTTAGTCGAGCAGTACTTC.

J is TRBJ2-7 and V is TRBV6-2 or TRBV6-3; D gene uncertain. Germline CDR1 MNHEY, CDR2 SVGEGT. V lost 5 bases and J 0 bases, leaving 11 bases between the germline ends. The CDR3 extends over 14 amino acids. The CDR3 DNA sequence: TGTGCCAGCAGTAACTTAATCCTCTCCTACGAGCAGTACTTC. Translation: CASSNLILSYEQYF.

About this clonotype itself: Since a much larger clone is just one base distant, this may be a read error. This chain connects TRBV28 to TRBJ1-1; D perhaps matches TRBD1 (6 bases). V lost 6 bases, J lost 5 bases, and 16 bases lay in between. This CDR3 region has 14 residues. Germline V CDR1 and CDR2: MDHEN, SYDVKM. For the CDR3, the DNA is TGTGCCAGCAGCCCCTGGGACAAGGTGACTGAAGCTTTCTTT. Protein sequence: CASSPWDKVTEAFF.

This clonotype was detected a few times. The rearrangement joins TRBV6-2 or TRBV6-3 to TRBJ2-7; 13 bases map to TRBD2. The CDR3 has 17 residues. V was clipped by 0 bases and J by 5 bases; unmatched bases: 7. CDR1 MNHEY and CDR2 SVGEGT come from the germline V gene. The CDR3 protein is CASSYSLTGLAGHEQYF. CDR3 DNA sequence: TGTGCCAGCAGTTACTCCCTAACGGGACTAGCGGGACACGAGCAGTACTTC.

A word on this clonotype: This may come from a read error, since a much larger clone is one base off. CDR3 sequence reads: CASSYKRLNTGTQYF. CDR3 DNA: TGTGCCAGCAGTTACAAACGGCTTAACACAGGTACGCAGTATTTT. The chain uses TRBV6-2 or TRBV6-3 and TRBJ2-3; weak D call: TRBD1 (5 bases). The CDR3 totals 15 residues. The V gene's germline CDR1 is MNHEY and CDR2 SVGEGT.

CDR3 region: CSVAGPGRLASPDTQYF. The CDR3 DNA sequence: TGCAGCGTTGCCGGGCCAGGGCGGCTTGCTAGCCCCGATACGCAGTATTTT. This chain joins TRBV29-1 and TRBJ2-3; D possibly uses TRBD1 or TRBD2 (5 bases each). The V gene lost 4 bases and the J gene lost 6 bases, with 26 bases spanning the gap. Germline loops: CDR1 SQVTM, CDR2 ANQGSEA. CDR3 length: 17 amino acids.

Only a few counts were recorded for this clonotype. The gene calls are TRBV27 and TRBJ2-3; 8 nucleotides align to TRBD2. V was clipped by 5 bases and J by 2 bases; unmatched bases: 6. The CDR3 is 15 residues long. Germline loops: CDR1 MNHEY, CDR2 SMNVEV (reference sequence). CDR3 in DNA: TGTGCCAGCAGTCGAACTAGCGGAACCACAGATACGCAGTATTTT. Residues: CASSRTSGTTDTQYF.

This chain uses TRBV20-1 with TRBJ2-2; perhaps TRBD2 as D (5 bases). The CDR3 has 15 amino acids. V was trimmed by 0 bases and J by 2 bases, leaving 10 bases between them. Germline CDR1 reads DFQATT; CDR2 reads SNEGSKA (reference sequence). In nucleotides, the CDR3 is TGCAGTGCTAGAGATCCGGGGAGAAACACCGGGGAGCTGTTTTTT. As protein: CSARDPGRNTGELFF.

This clonotype was counted at least ten times. The chain is built from TRBV24-1 and TRBJ2-2; the D is unclear. The V and J ends lost 3 bases and 4 bases respectively, with 11 bases between them. CDR3 length: 15 amino acids. CDR1 KGHDR and CDR2 SFDVKD come from the germline V gene. The CDR3 nucleotides read TGTGCCACCAGTGATCCCCTACAGAGCACCGGGGAGCTGTTTTTT. Encoded protein: CATSDPLQSTGELFF.

The chain carries TRBV2 and TRBJ2-2, with TRBD1 as a possible D gene (5 bases). Germline V gene lookup returns CDR1 SNHLY and CDR2 FYNNEI. With 6 bases removed from V and 5 bases from J, the gap between germline ends came to 13 bases. This CDR3 has 14 amino acids. In DNA form, the CDR3 reads TGTGCCAGCAGATCCGACAGTCGGACCGGGGAGCTGTTTTTT. Amino acid sequence: CASRSDSRTGELFF.

Here the CDR3 DNA reads TGTGCCAGCAGCTCGACCCGGACTAGAAAAACAGATACGCAGTATTTT. Translated, it gives CASSSTRTRKTDTQYF. The chain couples TRBV27 to TRBJ2-3; 7 bases are a match to TRBD2. J lost 3 bases, V lost 6 bases, and 12 bases had no gene match. Germline-derived CDR1 and CDR2 are MNHEY and SMNVEV (reference sequence). This CDR3 region has 16 residues.

This chain joins TRBV7-2 and TRBJ2-7; D gene ambiguous. From germline, CDR1 is SGHTA and CDR2 FQGNSA. V dropped 2 bases and J dropped 1 base, with 12 bases sitting between them. The CDR3 totals 15 residues. The CDR3 spells CASSLYFSASYEQYF. CDR3 DNA sequence: TGTGCCAGCAGCTTATACTTTTCAGCGTCCTACGAGCAGTACTTC.

The chain links TRBV4-2 to TRBJ2-4; D call uncertain. In germline, CDR1 is LGHNA, CDR2 YNFKEQ. The length of the CDR3 is 16 residues. Trimming removed 0 bases at V and 6 bases at J, with 15 bases between. Here the CDR3 reads CASSQEWAIGANIQYF. CDR3 nucleotide sequence: TGTGCCAGCAGCCAAGAGTGGGCGATCGGAGCAAACATTCAGTACTTC.